This T cell receptor beta chain derives from a study of beta chain features in type 1 diabetes. Regarding the study as a whole: Moderately but significantly shorter TCRB CDR3s were found in Type 1 diabetes patients in all four CD4+ subsets. Type 1 diabetes patients had fewer VDJ junction insertions and more deletions.

Trimming removed 5 bases from V and 6 bases from J, with 13 bases in between. The CDR3 totals 13 residues. Germline values: CDR1 GTSNPN, CDR2 SVGIG (reference sequence). This clone has a handful of counts. As yet, its antigen is unknown. Isolated RNA was reverse transcribed in full, so expressed TCRB transcripts were sequenced. The repertoire was sequenced with immunoSEQ multiplex PCR; TCRdb's copy has only in-frame clones and lacks some. This sample has 500,000 to 850,000 clones, with about 14% found just once. This chain joins TRBV30 and TRBJ1-4, with D tentatively TRBD1 (6 bases). The source of this sequence is a man aged 18 to 29 with type 1 diabetes. Sample: naive CD4+ T cells from blood. The CDR3 spells CAWSQGPDEKLFF. The CDR3 DNA is TGTGCCTGGTCCCAGGGGCCCGATGAAAAACTGTTTTTT.